What follows is one TCR beta chain and its context. Its cognate antigen is unknown. Only in-frame clones appear in the TCRdb table, and some are missing; sequencing was by immunoSEQ multiplex PCR. The sample consists of tens of thousands of clones, about 71% of them appearing once. This sample is drawn from a study of T cell clones after liver transplantation. CDR3 length: 16 residues. V was clipped by 5 bases and J by 0 bases, with 16 bases between them. Per germline, CDR1 SGHNT and CDR2 YENEEA. Study-level results: In 5 of 8 subjects, circulating graft-donor-reactive CD4 TCRbeta sequences fell significantly after transplant.

This clonotype originated in a human patient who received a liver transplant. A share of the T cells may be of graft donor origin. The material sequenced was CD4+ T cells from blood, taken at the roughly 16-month timepoint. The V and J genes are TRBV11-3 and TRBJ2-5; D is ambiguous. CDR3 coding DNA: TGTGCCAGCAGCCGGGCGGAGACCTGGTACCAAGAGACCCAGTACTTC. It is translated as CASSRAETWYQETQYF. The complete variable domain, with remaining parts taken from reference TRBV11-3 and TRBJ2-5, reads EAGVVQSPRYKIIEKKQPVAFWCNPISGHNTLYWYLQNLGQGPELLIRYENEEAVDDSQLPKDRFSAERLKGVDSTLKIQPAELGDSAVYLCASSRAETWYQETQYFGPGTRLLVL.